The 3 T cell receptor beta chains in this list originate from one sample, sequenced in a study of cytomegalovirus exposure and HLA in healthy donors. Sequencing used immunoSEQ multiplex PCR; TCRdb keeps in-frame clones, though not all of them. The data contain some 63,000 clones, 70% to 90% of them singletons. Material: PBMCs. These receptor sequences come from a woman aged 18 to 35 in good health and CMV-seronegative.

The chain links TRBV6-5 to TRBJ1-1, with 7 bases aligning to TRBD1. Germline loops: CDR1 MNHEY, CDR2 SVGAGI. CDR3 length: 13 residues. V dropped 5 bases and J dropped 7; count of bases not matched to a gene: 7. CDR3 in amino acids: CASSTDRRNEAFF. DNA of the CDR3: TGTGCCAGCAGTACGGACAGGAGAAATGAAGCTTTCTTT.

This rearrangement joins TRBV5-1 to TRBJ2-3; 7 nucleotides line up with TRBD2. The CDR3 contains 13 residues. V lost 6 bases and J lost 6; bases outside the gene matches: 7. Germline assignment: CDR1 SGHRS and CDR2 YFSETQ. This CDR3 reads CASTLWGGDTQYF. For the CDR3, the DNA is TGCGCCAGCACCCTCTGGGGGGGTGATACGCAGTATTTT.

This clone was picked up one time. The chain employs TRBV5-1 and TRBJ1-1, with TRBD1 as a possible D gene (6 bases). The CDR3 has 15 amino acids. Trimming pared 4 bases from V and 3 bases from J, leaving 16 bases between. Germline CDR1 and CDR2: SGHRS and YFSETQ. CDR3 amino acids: CASSQVAGADTEAFF. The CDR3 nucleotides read TGCGCCAGCAGCCAGGTCGCAGGGGCCGACACTGAAGCTTTCTTT.